This T cell receptor beta chain was captured by sequencing in a study of metastatic and nonmetastatic thyroid tumors. By share of the sample, this clone is medium-sized. Original methodology: Construction of a distant-metastasis classifier for papillary thyroid cancer relied on CDR3 differences across clinicopathological groups. TCRdb redid the clone calls on the PCR reads using MiXCR. It is TCRdb's table, rather than the study itself, that gives the V and J calls and clone size. The profile shows around 17,000 clones, roughly 26% of them singletons. Until they underwent thyroid surgery, no patient had received any treatment. This CDR3 has 14 residues. Germline assignment: CDR1 SGHTA and CDR2 FQGNSA. V lost 8 bases and J lost 3, with 14 bases in between.

The TCR originated in a female donor with papillary thyroid cancer or a benign thyroid nodule (not recorded which). Some clones in this sample may be carry-over from other donors' samples. V and J are TRBV7-2 and TRBJ1-5, with a weak D call TRBD1 (5 bases). Input material: adjacent normal tissue. CDR3 coding DNA: TGTGCCAGCGGCGGGGGACTTTCCAATCAGCCCCAGCATTTT. Amino acids: CASGGGLSNQPQHF.